The clone carrying this T cell receptor (beta chain) came up many times. This beta chain was picked up by a library intended for alpha chains and is off target, so its count carries little meaning. In the library, each TCR cDNA molecule bore its own unique molecular identifier. TCRdb itself ran the 5' RACE reads through MiXCR, one entry per CDR3 protein. The table records 9,500 to 15,000 distinct CDR3 sequences, 5.5% to 7.5% of them present only once. The record originates from a study of spatial heterogeneity in lung cancer. About the study: There were consistently more beta-chain sequences detected than alpha-chain sequences.

Regarding time point: sample taken at primary tumor resection. Material for sequencing was whole RNA from tumor, nontumor lung or frozen PBMC, left unsorted. Donation came from around 72 patients with untreated early-stage non-small cell lung cancer. This clonotype was obtained from a male donor with early-stage non-small cell lung cancer. The sample in question was normal lung tissue next to the tumor, obtained at surgery.

In DNA form, the CDR3 reads TGTGCCAGCAGACGCGGGAGCACGGCAGATACGCAGTATTTT. Translating gives CASRRGSTADTQYF. The chain employs TRBV2 and TRBJ2-3, with 7 positions matching TRBD2. The ends lost 6 bases at V and 4 bases at J; junction bases unmatched: 7. CDR1 and CDR2 (germline): SNHLY, FYNNEI. The CDR3 runs 14 residues.